This T cell receptor beta chain was obtained from a study of blood T cell repertoires in COVID-19. This CDR3 region has 12 residues. The J segment lost 4 bases and the V segment lost 7 bases, leaving 2 bases of the junction unmatched. CDR1 is SNHLY, CDR2 FYNNEI, per germline. Source study methods: Nucleated cell counts were estimated from reference gene primer amplification. TCRdb's copy holds only in-frame clones and misses some; the assay was immunoSEQ multiplex PCR. V, J and clone size reflect that table, while D and trimming were determined from the DNA. The table lists around 420,000 clones, roughly 86% of them singletons. Participants reported their clinical history, and cohort assignment relied on those reports.

Sample: PBMCs or T cells enriched from blood (not recorded which). The V and J genes are TRBV2 and TRBJ2-3, with 7 bases that match TRBD2. The clonotype originates from a woman between 40 and 50 years old with acute COVID-19. CDR3: CASIRGADTQYF. CDR3 bases: TGTGCCAGCATTCGGGGGGCAGATACGCAGTATTTT. Variable domain in full (rest from reference TRBV2 and TRBJ2-3): EPEVTQTPSHQVTQMGQEVILRCVPISNHLYFYWYRQILGQKVEFLVSFYNNEISEKSEIFDDQFSVERPDGSNFTLKIRSTKLEDSAMYFCASIRGADTQYFGPGTRLTVL.